These 3 T cell receptor beta chains were all obtained from the same sample, sequenced in a study of prognosis after radiotherapy for stage I lung cancer. Researchers used two-round multiplex PCR to amplify TCR beta CDR3 starting from genomic DNA. Primers (each specific to one TRBV or TRBJ gene) were used in first-round PCR. One entry per CDR3 protein, called by TCRdb with MiXCR from the multiplex PCR reads. The sample shows roughly 15,000 distinct CDR3 sequences, roughly 38% of them seen only once. This material consisted of PBMCs, taken before or after stereotactic body radiation therapy (not recorded which). All receptors come from a donor aged 50 or older with non-small cell lung cancer.

This clonotype showed up many times. This sequence joins TRBV2 and TRBJ1-2, with 7 bases matching TRBD1. The CDR3 runs to 12 residues. The germline gives CDR1 SNHLY, CDR2 FYNNEI. Losses at the gene ends were 7 bases for V and 7 bases for J; bases not matched to a gene: 6. CDR3 sequence reads: CASNEGAVGYTF. Here the CDR3 DNA reads TGTGCCAGCAACGAGGGGGCCGTTGGCTACACCTTC.

Regarding this clonotype: At one boundary the junction diverges from the germline segment, which might be a read error. The chain recombines TRBV7-6 with TRBJ1-6; possible D gene TRBD1, 5 bases. The CDR3 totals 14 residues. Germline lookup yields CDR1 SGHVS and CDR2 FNYEAQ. CDR3 sequence (DNA): TGTGACAGCAGTCCAGGGAGCCATAATTCACCCCTCAACTTT. It translates to CDSSPGSHNSPLNF.

For this clonotype: The likely explanation is a read error, given a far larger clone one base away. The rearrangement links TRBV6-1 to TRBJ1-1; no reliable D call. CDR1 and CDR2 from the germline V gene are MNHNS and SASEGT. The CDR3 has 15 amino acids. The CDR3, as DNA: TGTGCCAGCACTGGAACAAATCACTTGAAAACTGAAGCTTTCTTT. Protein: CASTGTNHLKTEAFF.